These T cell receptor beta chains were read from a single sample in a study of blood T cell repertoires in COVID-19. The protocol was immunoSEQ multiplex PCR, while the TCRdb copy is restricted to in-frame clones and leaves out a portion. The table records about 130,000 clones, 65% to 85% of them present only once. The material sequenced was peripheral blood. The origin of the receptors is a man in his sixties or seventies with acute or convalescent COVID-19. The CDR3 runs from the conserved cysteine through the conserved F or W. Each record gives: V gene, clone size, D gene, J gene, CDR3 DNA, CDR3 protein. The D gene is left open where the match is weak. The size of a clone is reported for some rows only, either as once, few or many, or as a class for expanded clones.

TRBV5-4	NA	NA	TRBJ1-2	TGTGCCAGCAGCCGGACAGCTAACTATGGCTACACCTTC	CASSRTANYGYTF
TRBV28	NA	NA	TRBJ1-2	TGTGCCAGCAGTTTAAGCCGTAACTATGGCTACACCTTC	CASSLSRNYGYTF
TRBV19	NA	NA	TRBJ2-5	TGTGCCAGTAGTCAGGGGAGTCGAGAGACCCAGTACTTC	CASSQGSRETQYF
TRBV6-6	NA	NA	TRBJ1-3	TGTGCCAGCAGTTTAACCCCCGGGGGAAGCTCCATATATTTT	CASSLTPGGSSIYF
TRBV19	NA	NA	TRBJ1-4	TGTGCCAGAGGAGGGTACCGGGACTCAGCCATAAAACTGTTTTTT	CARGGYRDSAIKLFF
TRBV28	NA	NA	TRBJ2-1	TGTGCCAGCAGACCCCTCGCGTGGAGCTCCCCTAGCTCCTACAATGAGCAGTTCTTC	CASRPLAWSSPSSYNEQFF
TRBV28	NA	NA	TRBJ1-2	TGTGCCAGCAGTTTTAGCCTGAATCCCTATGGCTACACCTTC	CASSFSLNPYGYTF
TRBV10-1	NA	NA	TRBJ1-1	TGCGCCAGCAGTGAGTCCGGACTGTCTGAAGCTTTCTTT	CASSESGLSEAFF
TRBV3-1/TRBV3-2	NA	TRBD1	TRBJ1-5	TGTGCCAGCAGCCAACGGGGACAGGGGGCCAATCAGCCCCAGCATTTT	CASSQRGQGANQPQHF
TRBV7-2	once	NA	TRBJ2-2	TGTGCCAGCAGCTTAGTGGCTGGCCAGGGCAGCACCGGGGAGCTGTTTTTT	CASSLVAGQGSTGELFF
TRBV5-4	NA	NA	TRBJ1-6	TGTGCCAGCAGCTTGGTCTCTCCGGATTCACCCCTCCACTTT	CASSLVSPDSPLHF
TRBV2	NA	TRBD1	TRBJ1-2	TGTGCCAGCAGTCGGACAGGGGTTTTGGATGGCTACACCTTC	CASSRTGVLDGYTF
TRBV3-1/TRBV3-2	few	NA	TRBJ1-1	TGTGCCAGCAGCCAAGACAGGGTCCTGAACACTGAAGCTTTCTTT	CASSQDRVLNTEAFF
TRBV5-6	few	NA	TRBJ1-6	TGTGCCAGCAGCTCCGTTCTCCGGGGGTCCTATAATTCACCCCTCCACTTT	CASSSVLRGSYNSPLHF
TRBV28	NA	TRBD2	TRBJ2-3	TGTGCCAGCAGTGAAGCTAGCGGGGGGAGGCCAGATACGCAGTATTTT	CASSEASGGRPDTQYF
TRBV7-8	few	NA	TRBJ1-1	TGTGCCAGCAGCCTTGACAGCCTTGAAGCTTTCTTT	CASSLDSLEAFF
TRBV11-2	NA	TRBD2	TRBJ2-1	TGTGCCAGCAGCTTAGGCGTTAGCGGGGGGCCTGACTACAATGAGCAGTTCTTC	CASSLGVSGGPDYNEQFF
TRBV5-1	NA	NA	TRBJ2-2	TGCGCCAGCAGCTGGGGGGTATCCGGGGAGCTGTTTTTT	CASSWGVSGELFF
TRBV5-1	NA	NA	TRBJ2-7	TGCGCCAGCAGCTCAGGGGTAGGCGAGCAGTACTTC	CASSSGVGEQYF
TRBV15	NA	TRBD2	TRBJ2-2	TGTGCCACCAGCAGAGATCTTGGACTAGCGGGGGGCACCGGGGAGCTGTTTTTT	CATSRDLGLAGGTGELFF
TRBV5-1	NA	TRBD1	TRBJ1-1	TGCGCCAGCAGCCCGGGACAGGGGTTTGAAGCTTTCTTT	CASSPGQGFEAFF
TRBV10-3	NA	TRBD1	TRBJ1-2	TGTGCCATCAGTAAGACAGGGGCCAAAAACTATGGCTACACCTTC	CAISKTGAKNYGYTF
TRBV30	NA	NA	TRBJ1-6	TGTGCCTGGAGTGTACAGGGCGGCGTTTCACCCCTCCACTTT	CAWSVQGGVSPLHF
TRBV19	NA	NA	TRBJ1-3	TGTGCCAGTAGTATGGGGGGAAGAAACACCATATATTTT	CASSMGGRNTIYF
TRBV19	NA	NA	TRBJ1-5	TGTGCCAGTAGTATACCCGGGAATCAGCCCCAGCATTTT	CASSIPGNQPQHF
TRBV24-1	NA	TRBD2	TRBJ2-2	TGTGCCACCAGTGATCTTAGCGGGGGGGCCAACACCGGGGAGCTGTTTTTT	CATSDLSGGANTGELFF
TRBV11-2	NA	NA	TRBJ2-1	TGTGCCAGCAGCTTACCCCTCCACTTCTACAATGAGCAGTTCTTC	CASSLPLHFYNEQFF
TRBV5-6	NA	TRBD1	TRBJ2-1	TGTGCCAGCAGCTGGGGACAGGGTGCCTACAATGAGCAGTTCTTC	CASSWGQGAYNEQFF
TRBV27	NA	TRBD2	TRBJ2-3	TGTGCCAGCAGGAGCGGGGGTCCAGGGGATACGCAGTATTTT	CASRSGGPGDTQYF
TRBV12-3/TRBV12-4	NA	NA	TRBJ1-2	TGTGCCAGCAGTAACAGTTTTTATGGCTACACCTTC	CASSNSFYGYTF
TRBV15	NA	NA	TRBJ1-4	TGTGCCACCAGCAGAACCGACGGAGATAACGAAAAACTGTTTTTT	CATSRTDGDNEKLFF
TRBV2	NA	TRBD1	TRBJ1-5	TGTGCCAGCAGCCGGGACAGGGATAATCAGCCCCAGCATTTT	CASSRDRDNQPQHF
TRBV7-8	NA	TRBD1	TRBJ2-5	TGTGCCAGCAGTGTAATGGCAGGGGGCAGAGAGACCCAGTACTTC	CASSVMAGGRETQYF
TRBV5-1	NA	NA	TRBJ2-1	TGCGCCAGCAGCCCTAGCTATTCCTACAATGAGCAGTTCTTC	CASSPSYSYNEQFF
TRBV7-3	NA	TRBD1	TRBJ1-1	TGTGCCAGCAGCCGGGACAGGGGGCTTGAAGCTTTCTTT	CASSRDRGLEAFF
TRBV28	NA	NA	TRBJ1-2	TGTGCCAGCAGTCCCATTCCTGGGAGGGCGGGTAACTATGGCTACACCTTC	CASSPIPGRAGNYGYTF
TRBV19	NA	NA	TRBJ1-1	TGTGCCAGTAGACAATTTTTGGTTATGAACACTGAAGCTTTCTTT	CASRQFLVMNTEAFF
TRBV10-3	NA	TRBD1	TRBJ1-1	TGTGCCATCCTTCGGACAGGGGGCTTGGCGAACACTGAAGCTTTCTTT	CAILRTGGLANTEAFF
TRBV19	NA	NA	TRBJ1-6	TGTGCCAGTAGTATTCGGGGGGAGAGCTCACCCCTCCACTTT	CASSIRGESSPLHF
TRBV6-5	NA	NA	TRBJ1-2	TGTGCCAGCAGTTACTCGAGGCAGAACTATGGCTACACCTTC	CASSYSRQNYGYTF
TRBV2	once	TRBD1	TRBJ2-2	TGTGCCAGCAGTGAACCCGGGACAGGGCCTTTCGCGAACACCGGGGAGCTGTTTTTT	CASSEPGTGPFANTGELFF
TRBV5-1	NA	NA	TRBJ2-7	TGCGCCAGCAGCTTGGTTGCAGGATACGAGCAGTACTTC	CASSLVAGYEQYF
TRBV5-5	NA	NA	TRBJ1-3	TGTGCCAGCAGCTTCGGGGGATCTGGAAACACCATATATTTT	CASSFGGSGNTIYF
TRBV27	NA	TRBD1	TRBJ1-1	TGTGCCAGCAGTACTCCTGGACAGGGGGATACTGAAGCTTTCTTT	CASSTPGQGDTEAFF
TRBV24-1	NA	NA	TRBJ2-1	TGTGCCACCAGTGAACAGGGTTCTGAGCAGTTCTTC	CATSEQGSEQFF
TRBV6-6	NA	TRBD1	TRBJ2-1	TGTGCCAGCAGTTACTTGGGACAGGGGGCCTACAATGAGCAGTTCTTC	CASSYLGQGAYNEQFF
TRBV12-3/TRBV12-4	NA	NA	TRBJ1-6	TGTGCCAGCACAGGACAGTATAATTCACCCCTCCACTTT	CASTGQYNSPLHF
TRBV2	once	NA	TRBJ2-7	TGTGCCAGCAGTGAGGCGGGGCCCGGGCACTACGAGCAGTACTTC	CASSEAGPGHYEQYF
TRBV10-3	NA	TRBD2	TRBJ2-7	TGTGCCATCACGAGCGGGGCCCCGCTTTACGAGCAGTACTTC	CAITSGAPLYEQYF
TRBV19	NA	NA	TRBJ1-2	TGTGCCAGTAGTATTCAGGGAGGGATGGAACTAAACTATGGCTACACCTTC	CASSIQGGMELNYGYTF
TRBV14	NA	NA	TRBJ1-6	TGTGCCAGCAGCCGTAACTTCCTAGATTCACCCCTCCACTTT	CASSRNFLDSPLHF